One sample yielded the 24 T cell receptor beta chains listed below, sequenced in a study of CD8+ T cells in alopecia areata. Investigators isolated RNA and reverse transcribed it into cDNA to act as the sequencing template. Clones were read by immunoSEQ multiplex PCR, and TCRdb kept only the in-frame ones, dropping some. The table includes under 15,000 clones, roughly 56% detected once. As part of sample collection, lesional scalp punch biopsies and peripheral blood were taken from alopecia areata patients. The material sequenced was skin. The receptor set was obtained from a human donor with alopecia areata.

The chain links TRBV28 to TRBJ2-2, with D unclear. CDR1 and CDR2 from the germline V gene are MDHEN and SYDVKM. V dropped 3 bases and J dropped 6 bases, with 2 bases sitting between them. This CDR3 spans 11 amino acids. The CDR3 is CASSFSGELFF. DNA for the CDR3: TGTGCCAGCAGTTTTTCCGGGGAGCTGTTTTTT.

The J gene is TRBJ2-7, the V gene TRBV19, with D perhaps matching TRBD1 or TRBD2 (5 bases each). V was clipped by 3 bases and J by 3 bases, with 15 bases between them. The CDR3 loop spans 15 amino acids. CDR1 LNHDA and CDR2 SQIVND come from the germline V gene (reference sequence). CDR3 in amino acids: CASSIRLFGGYEQYF. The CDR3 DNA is TGTGCCAGTAGTATCCGCCTTTTTGGGGGCTACGAGCAGTACTTC.

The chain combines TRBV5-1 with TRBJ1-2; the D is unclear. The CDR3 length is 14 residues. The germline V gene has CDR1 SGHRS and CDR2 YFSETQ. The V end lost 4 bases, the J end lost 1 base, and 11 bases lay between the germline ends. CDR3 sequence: CASSRAENNYGYTF. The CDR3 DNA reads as TGCGCCAGCAGCCGGGCGGAAAATAACTATGGCTACACCTTC.

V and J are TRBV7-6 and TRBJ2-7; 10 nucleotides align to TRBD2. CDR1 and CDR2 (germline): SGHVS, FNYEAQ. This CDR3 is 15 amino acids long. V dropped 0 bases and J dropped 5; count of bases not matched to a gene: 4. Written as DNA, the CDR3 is TGTGCCAGCAGCTTAGCCACTAGCGGGGATGACGAGCAGTACTTC. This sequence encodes CASSLATSGDDEQYF.

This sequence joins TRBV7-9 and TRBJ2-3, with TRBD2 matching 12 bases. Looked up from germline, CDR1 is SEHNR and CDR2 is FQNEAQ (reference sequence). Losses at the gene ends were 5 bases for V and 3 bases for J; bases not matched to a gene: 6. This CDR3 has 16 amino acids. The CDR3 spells CASSRAGTSGTDTQYF. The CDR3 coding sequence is TGTGCCAGCAGCAGAGCCGGGACTAGCGGGACAGATACGCAGTATTTT.

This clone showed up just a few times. The CDR3 spells CSVEEGNEQFF. The CDR3 DNA reads as TGCAGCGTTGAGGAGGGAAATGAGCAGTTCTTC. V gene TRBV29-1 combines with J gene TRBJ2-1, with D possibly matching TRBD2 (6 bases). The CDR3 length is 11 residues. V shed 3 bases and J shed 7 bases, with 7 bases lying between them. Germline assignment: CDR1 SQVTM and CDR2 ANQGSEA.

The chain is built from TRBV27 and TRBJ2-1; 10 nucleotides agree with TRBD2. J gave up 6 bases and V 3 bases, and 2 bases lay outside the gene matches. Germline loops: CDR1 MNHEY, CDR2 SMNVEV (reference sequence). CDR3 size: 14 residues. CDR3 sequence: CASSFSSGSNEQFF. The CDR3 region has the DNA TGTGCCAGCAGTTTTTCTAGCGGGAGCAATGAGCAGTTCTTC.

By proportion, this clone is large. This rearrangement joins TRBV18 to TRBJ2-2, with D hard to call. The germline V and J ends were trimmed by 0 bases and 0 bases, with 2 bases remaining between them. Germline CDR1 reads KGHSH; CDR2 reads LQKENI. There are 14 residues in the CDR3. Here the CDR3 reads CASSPPSNTGELFF. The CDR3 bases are TGTGCCAGCTCACCACCGTCGAACACCGGGGAGCTGTTTTTT.

This CDR3 reads CASSHRTSGTTRGYEQYF. The CDR3 nucleotides are TGCGCCAGCAGCCATAGGACTAGCGGGACAACCCGGGGCTACGAGCAGTACTTC. The V call is TRBV4-1, the J call TRBJ2-7, with 12 bases fitting TRBD2. In germline, CDR1 is MGHRA, CDR2 YSYEKL. CDR3 length equals 18 residues. Trimming removed 3 bases from V and 3 bases from J; junction bases left unmatched: 12.

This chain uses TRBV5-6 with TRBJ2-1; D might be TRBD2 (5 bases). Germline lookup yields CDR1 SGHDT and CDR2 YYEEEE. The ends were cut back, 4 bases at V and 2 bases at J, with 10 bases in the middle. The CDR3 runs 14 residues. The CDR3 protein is CASSQRGPYNEQFF. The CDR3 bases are TGTGCCAGCAGCCAACGCGGGCCCTACAATGAGCAGTTCTTC.

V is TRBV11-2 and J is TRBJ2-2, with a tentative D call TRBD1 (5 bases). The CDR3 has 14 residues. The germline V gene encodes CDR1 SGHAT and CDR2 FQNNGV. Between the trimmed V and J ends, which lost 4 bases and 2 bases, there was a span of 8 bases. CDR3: CASSSTVNTGELFF. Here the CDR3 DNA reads TGTGCCAGCAGCTCGACAGTAAACACCGGGGAGCTGTTTTTT.

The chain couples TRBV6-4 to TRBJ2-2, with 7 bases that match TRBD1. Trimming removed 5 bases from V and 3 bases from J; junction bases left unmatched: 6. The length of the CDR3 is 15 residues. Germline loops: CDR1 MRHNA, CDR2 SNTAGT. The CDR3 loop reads CASSYRGLDTGELFF. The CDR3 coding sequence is TGTGCCAGCAGTTACAGGGGTTTGGACACCGGGGAGCTGTTTTTT.

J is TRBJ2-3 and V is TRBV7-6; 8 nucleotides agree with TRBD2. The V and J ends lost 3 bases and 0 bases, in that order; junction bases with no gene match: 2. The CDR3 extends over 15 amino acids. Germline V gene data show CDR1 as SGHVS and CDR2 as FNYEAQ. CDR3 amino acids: CASSFSGMSTDTQYF. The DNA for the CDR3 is TGTGCCAGCAGCTTTAGCGGGATGAGCACAGATACGCAGTATTTT.

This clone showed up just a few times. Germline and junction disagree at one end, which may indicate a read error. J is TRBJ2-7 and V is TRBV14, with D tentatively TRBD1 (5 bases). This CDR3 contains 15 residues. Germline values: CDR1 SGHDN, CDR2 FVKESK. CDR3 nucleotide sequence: TGTGCCAGCAGCCAAGATTATACAGGCTCCGACGAGCAGTACTTC. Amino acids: CASSQDYTGSDEQYF.

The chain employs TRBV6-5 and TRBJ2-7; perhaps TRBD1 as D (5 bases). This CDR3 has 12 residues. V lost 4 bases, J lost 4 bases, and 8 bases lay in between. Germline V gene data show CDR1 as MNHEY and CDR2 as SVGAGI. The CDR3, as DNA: TGTGCCAGCAGTTGGGGCAAGTACGAGCAGTACTTC. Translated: CASSWGKYEQYF.

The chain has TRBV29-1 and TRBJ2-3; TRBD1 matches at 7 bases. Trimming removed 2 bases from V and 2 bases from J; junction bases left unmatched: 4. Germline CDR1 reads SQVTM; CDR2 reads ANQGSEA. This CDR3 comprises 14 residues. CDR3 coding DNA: TGCAGCGTTGAAAGGACAGGCTCCACAGATACGCAGTATTTT. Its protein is CSVERTGSTDTQYF.

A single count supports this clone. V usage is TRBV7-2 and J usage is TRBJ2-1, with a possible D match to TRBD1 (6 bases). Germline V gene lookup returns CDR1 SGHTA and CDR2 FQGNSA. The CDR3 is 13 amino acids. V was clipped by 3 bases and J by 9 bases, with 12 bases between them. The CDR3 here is CASSFKGTPEQFF. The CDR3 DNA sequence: TGTGCCAGCAGCTTTAAGGGGACACCTGAGCAGTTCTTC. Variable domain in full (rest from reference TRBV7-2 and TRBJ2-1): GAGVSQSPSNKVTEKGKDVELRCDPISGHTALYWYRQSLGQGLEFLIYFQGNSAPDKSGLPSDRFSAERTGGSVSTLTIQRTQQEDSAVYLCASSFKGTPEQFFGPGTRLTVL.

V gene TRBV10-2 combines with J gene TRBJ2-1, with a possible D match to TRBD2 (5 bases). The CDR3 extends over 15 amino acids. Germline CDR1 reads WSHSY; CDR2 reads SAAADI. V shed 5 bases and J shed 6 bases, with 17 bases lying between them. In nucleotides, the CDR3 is TGCGCCAGCAGTCGCGGGTCACTCAGCCTCAATGAGCAGTTCTTC. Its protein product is CASSRGSLSLNEQFF.

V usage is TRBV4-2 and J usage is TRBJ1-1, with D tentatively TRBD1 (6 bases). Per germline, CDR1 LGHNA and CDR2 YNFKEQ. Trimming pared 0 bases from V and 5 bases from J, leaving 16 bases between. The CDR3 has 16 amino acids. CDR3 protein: CASSQDGRGRRTEAFF. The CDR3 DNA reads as TGTGCCAGCAGCCAAGATGGGCGGGGGCGTCGTACTGAAGCTTTCTTT.

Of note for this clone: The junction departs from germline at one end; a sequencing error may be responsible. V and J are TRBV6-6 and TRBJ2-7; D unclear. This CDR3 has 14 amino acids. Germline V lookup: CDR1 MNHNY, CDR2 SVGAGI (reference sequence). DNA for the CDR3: TGTGCCATCAGTGAGTCCCTCGTAGCCTACGAGCAGTACTTC. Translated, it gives CAISESLVAYEQYF.

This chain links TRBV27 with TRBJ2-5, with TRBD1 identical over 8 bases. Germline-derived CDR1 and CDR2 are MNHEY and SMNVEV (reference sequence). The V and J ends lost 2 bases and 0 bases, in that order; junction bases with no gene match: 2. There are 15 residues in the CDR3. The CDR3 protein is CASSLGTGDQETQYF. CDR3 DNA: TGTGCCAGCAGTTTAGGGACAGGAGACCAAGAGACCCAGTACTTC.

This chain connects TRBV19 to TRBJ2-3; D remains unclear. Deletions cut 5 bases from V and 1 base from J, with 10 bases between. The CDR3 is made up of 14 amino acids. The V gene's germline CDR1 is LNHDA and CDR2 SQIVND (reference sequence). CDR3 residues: CASSPSPGTDTQYF. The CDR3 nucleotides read TGTGCCAGTAGTCCGTCTCCTGGCACAGATACGCAGTATTTT.

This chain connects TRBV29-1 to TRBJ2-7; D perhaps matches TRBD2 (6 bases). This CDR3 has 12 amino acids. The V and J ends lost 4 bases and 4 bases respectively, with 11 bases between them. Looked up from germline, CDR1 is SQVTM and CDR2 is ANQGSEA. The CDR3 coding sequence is TGCAGCGTTGGCCAGGAGGGGTACGAGCAGTACTTC. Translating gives CSVGQEGYEQYF.

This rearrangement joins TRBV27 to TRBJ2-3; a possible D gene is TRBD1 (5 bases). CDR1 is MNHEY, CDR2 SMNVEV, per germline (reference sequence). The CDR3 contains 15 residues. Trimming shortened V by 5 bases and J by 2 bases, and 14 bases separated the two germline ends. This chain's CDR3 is CASSPPSGATDTQYF. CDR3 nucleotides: TGTGCCAGCAGTCCCCCCTCTGGGGCCACAGATACGCAGTATTTT.